The T cell receptor (beta chain) under discussion was sequenced for a study of T cells of healthy individuals. The CDR3 contains 15 residues. Trimming at V came to 3 bases and at J to 2 bases, leaving 5 bases not matched to a gene. From germline, CDR1 is LGHDT and CDR2 YNNKEL (reference sequence). One entry per CDR3 protein results from TCRdb running MiXCR on the 5' RACE reads. The table has 60,000 to 70,000 distinct CDR3 sequences, 15% to 20% seen once. The sequence was obtained from a human donor in good health. V and J are TRBV3-1 and TRBJ2-7; 9 nucleotides line up with TRBD2. CDR3 DNA sequence: TGTGCCAGCAGCCAGCTGACTAGCGGAGCCTACGAGCAGTACTTC. Protein: CASSQLTSGAYEQYF.